This TCR beta chain was found in a study of human T cells and chemical hapten exposure (dated by TCRdb to about 2021). Study-level background: For sensitization, 2% DPC in acetone was applied to a 2 cm by 2 cm area of upper inner arm skin. Patch testing on the upper back used Finn chambers containing 0.01% DPC, with scoring done after 6 days according to International Contact Dermatitis Research Group standards. Throughout the approximately 22-week study period, patients were also given weekly therapeutic DPC doses on the scalp. This study followed changes in the peripheral blood TCR repertoire in vivo during primary and secondary sensitization of alopecia patients to the hapten diphenylcyclopropenone (DPC). The mostly female patient cohort included alopecia areata with under or over 50% scalp involvement, alopecia totalis and alopecia universalis. Libraries were pooled for sequencing, and variation in per-sample TCR yields was attributed mainly to small differences in library volumes within the pool. About 27 alopecia patients gave blood for TCR sequencing at one to four time points (pre-sensitization, 2, 6 and 24 weeks). Blood samples were taken from patients before sensitization (week 0) and then at 2, 6 and about 24 weeks after DPC sensitization. Points the paper makes about the study in general: Because every patient had alopecia, a presumed autoimmune disease, the patients' immune response might differ from that of healthy individuals. After repeated subsampling, the strength of the expansion versus patch-test correlation and the threshold at which it became significant changed. No change with DPC sensitization was found in the number of TCRs above 1 in 1000 frequency, and no evidence of global repertoire structure alterations was found. The number of PT1 expanded TCRs positively correlated with patch test score, significant at thresholds 8, 16 and 32 but not 4. Expanded TCRs formed significantly more large CDR3 similarity clusters than pre-sensitization or healthy control sets, consistent with antigen-driven responses.

Here V drops 8 bases and J drops 4 bases, and the junction holds 11 bases not matched to any gene. Taken from the germline V gene, the CDR1 and CDR2 loops are MNHEY and SVGEGT. The cysteine opens and the phenylalanine closes a CDR3 of 16 amino acids. The retained sequence is limited to the CDR3, 48 bases, with the frame set at the first base. The library was prepared using RACE. The listed sequencing device is NextSeq 500. During library preparation, unique molecular identifiers were attached to individual cDNA molecules so that TCRs could be counted in a quantitative, reproducible way. For every blood RNA sample, sequencing covered both the TCR alpha and TCR beta chains. In the paper's pipeline: The median number of TCRs per sample was around 96,000, ranging from about 20,000 to 700,000. V, J and CDR3 annotation of the TCR reads was carried out using the Decombinator software suite. Every sample was subsampled to the same number of TCRs (28,000) for the PS versus PT1 abundance plots. Expanded TCRs were defined as absent before sensitization and observed at least eight times at the 2-week time point. TCRdb cleaned the public reads at Q25 with fastp, built clones with MiXCR and kept in-frame beta chains. Duplicate CDR3 protein sequences are folded into a single record with the most common DNA and genes. The V and J calls come from TCRdb's annotation, not from the publication. The sample records about 110,000 distinct CDR3 sequences, roughly 12% of which are singletons. The top ten constitute over 1.5% of the sample.

The time point label of this sample denotes: pre-sensitization, week 0. The sample's treatment or condition, from its label and the paper: therapeutic diphenylcyclopropenone sensitization with weekly scalp DPC. At each patch-test visit, blood was drawn before the patch test was applied. Eligible patients were aged 18 to 70, diagnosed with alopecia, deemed suitable for DPC therapy, and excluded if pregnant. Unfractionated whole blood was collected in Tempus Blood RNA tubes, and total RNA was extracted from that blood. This clonotype was seen repeatedly, ten times or more. Its recognized antigen is unknown. Base quality data are lacking; no much larger clone is found one base away.

The receptor chain draws on TRBV6-2 or TRBV6-3 and TRBJ2-1; the junction holds 10 bases that match TRBD2. The specimen comprised whole blood, sampled in connection with sensitization to the hapten diphenylcyclopropenone (DPC). This clonotype was obtained from a woman in her forties or fifties with alopecia areata. Some clones in this sample may be carry-over from other donors' samples. The CDR3 here reads CASGQPLAGRYNEQFF. The sequence in DNA is TGTGCCAGCGGACAACCACTAGCGGGACGATACAATGAGCAGTTCTTC.